Listed below are T cell receptor beta chains from one sample, sequenced in a study of T-cell reconstitution after alpha-beta-depleted transplantation in children. TCRdb re-analysed the PCR reads in MiXCR, keeping a single row per CDR3 protein. The sample carries about a million distinct CDR3 sequences, around 30% recorded once. The sample here was PBMCs, mostly from graft donor cells, taken 360 days after TCRalphabeta/CD19-depleted stem cell transplant. The receptors were sampled from a boy under two years old who had a stem cell transplant for SCID, so the T cells may come from the graft donor. Both conserved end residues are part of each CDR3. Fields, in order: CDR3 length, J gene, D gene, V gene, CDR3 protein. The D gene is left open where the match is weak.

CDR3 length: 13; J gene: TRBJ1-1; D gene: -; V gene: TRBV7-9; CDR3 protein: CASSQPGITEAFF
CDR3 length: 14; J gene: TRBJ2-3; D gene: -; V gene: TRBV6-1; CDR3 protein: CASSRGRYTDTQYF
CDR3 length: 12; J gene: TRBJ2-7; D gene: -; V gene: TRBV6-1; CDR3 protein: CASSEKARGEYF
CDR3 length: 16; J gene: TRBJ2-2; D gene: -; V gene: TRBV5-1; CDR3 protein: CASSLEHRWNTGELFF
CDR3 length: 14; J gene: TRBJ1-1; D gene: -; V gene: TRBV12-3/TRBV12-4; CDR3 protein: CASSRTEDNTEAFF
CDR3 length: 16; J gene: TRBJ2-1; D gene: -; V gene: TRBV2; CDR3 protein: CASGDEALLPYNEQFF
CDR3 length: 13; J gene: TRBJ2-3; D gene: TRBD2; V gene: TRBV20-1; CDR3 protein: CSAHSGGADTQYF
CDR3 length: 14; J gene: TRBJ1-2; D gene: -; V gene: TRBV3-1; CDR3 protein: CASSQGLGVHGYTF
CDR3 length: 14; J gene: TRBJ1-4; D gene: TRBD1; V gene: TRBV12-3/TRBV12-4; CDR3 protein: CASSRDREGEKLFF
CDR3 length: 13; J gene: TRBJ2-3; D gene: -; V gene: TRBV27; CDR3 protein: CASSLYGPDTQYF
CDR3 length: 16; J gene: TRBJ2-3; D gene: -; V gene: TRBV27; CDR3 protein: CASSFEVPRVTDTQYF
CDR3 length: 14; J gene: TRBJ2-3; D gene: -; V gene: TRBV6-5; CDR3 protein: CASSYSVDTDTQYF
CDR3 length: 16; J gene: TRBJ2-7; D gene: TRBD1; V gene: TRBV5-1; CDR3 protein: CASSLELRQGRYEQYF
CDR3 length: 15; J gene: TRBJ2-6; D gene: -; V gene: TRBV5-1; CDR3 protein: CASSLQERGANVLTF
CDR3 length: 18; J gene: TRBJ2-5; D gene: -; V gene: TRBV12-5; CDR3 protein: CASGLVGKGLDSTETQYF